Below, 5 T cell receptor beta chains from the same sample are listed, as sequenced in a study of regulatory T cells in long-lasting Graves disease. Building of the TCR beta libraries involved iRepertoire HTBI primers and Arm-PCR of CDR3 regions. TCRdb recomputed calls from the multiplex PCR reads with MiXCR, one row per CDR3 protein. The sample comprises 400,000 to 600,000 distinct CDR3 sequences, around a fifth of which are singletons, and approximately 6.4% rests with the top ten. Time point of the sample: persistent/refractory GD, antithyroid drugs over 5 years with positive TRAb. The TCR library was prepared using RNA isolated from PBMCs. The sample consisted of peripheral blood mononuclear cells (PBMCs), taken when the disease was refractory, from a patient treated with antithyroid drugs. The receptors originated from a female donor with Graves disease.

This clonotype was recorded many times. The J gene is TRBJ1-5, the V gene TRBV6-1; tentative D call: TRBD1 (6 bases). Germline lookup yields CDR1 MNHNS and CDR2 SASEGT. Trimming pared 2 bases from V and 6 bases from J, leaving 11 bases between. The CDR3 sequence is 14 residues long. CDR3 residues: CASSEMGGLQPQHF. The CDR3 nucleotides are TGTGCCAGCAGTGAAATGGGGGGCCTTCAGCCCCAGCATTTT.

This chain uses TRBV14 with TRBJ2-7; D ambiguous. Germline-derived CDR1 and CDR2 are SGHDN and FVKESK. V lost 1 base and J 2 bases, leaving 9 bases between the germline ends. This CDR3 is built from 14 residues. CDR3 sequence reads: CASSQGSPPYEQYF. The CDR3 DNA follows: TGTGCCAGCAGCCAAGGTTCCCCCCCCTACGAGCAGTACTTC.

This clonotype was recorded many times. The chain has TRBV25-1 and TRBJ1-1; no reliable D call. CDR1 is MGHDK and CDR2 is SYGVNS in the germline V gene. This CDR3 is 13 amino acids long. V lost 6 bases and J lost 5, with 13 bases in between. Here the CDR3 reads CASSLGPGTEAFF. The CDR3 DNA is TGTGCCAGCAGCCTCGGCCCGGGGACTGAAGCTTTCTTT. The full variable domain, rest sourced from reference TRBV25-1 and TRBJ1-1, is EADIYQTPRYLVIGTGKKITLECSQTMGHDKMYWYQQDPGMELHLIHYSYGVNSTEKGDLSSESTVSRIRTEHFPLTLESARPSHTSQYLCASSLGPGTEAFFGQGTRLTVV.

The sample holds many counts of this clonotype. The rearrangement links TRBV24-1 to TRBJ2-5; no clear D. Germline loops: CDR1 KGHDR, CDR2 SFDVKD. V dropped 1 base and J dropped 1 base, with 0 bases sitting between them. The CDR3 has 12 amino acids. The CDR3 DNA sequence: TGTGCCACCAGTGATTTCCAAGAGACCCAGTACTTC. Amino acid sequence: CATSDFQETQYF.

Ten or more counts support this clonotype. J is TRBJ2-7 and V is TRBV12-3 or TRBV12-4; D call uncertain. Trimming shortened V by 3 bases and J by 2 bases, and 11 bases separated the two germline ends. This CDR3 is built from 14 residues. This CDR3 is CASSLGRSTYEQYF. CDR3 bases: TGTGCCAGCAGTTTGGGCAGGTCAACCTACGAGCAGTACTTC.